Shown below are 13 T cell receptor beta chains from a single sample sequenced in a study of Ad26.COV2.S vaccination and SARS-CoV-2 variants. Described treatment: some 20 received Ad26.COV2.S at low or high dose, single or two shots; about 5 received placebo; per-sample allocation not given. Sampling was done on day 63 after the first vaccine or placebo injection. This table comes from immunoSEQ multiplex PCR, and its TCRdb copy is limited to in-frame clones, with some not included. Here the sample spans 250,000 or so clones, approximately 90% being singletons. Source: peripheral blood, taken in a trial of Ad26.COV2.S vaccine versus placebo. The receptors derive from a person aged 18 to 59 who received the Ad26.COV2.S COVID-19 vaccine or a placebo.

The DNA for the CDR3 is TGTGCCAGCAGGTACGGGCTACCGAACACCGGGGAGCTGTTTTTT. Amino acids: CASRYGLPNTGELFF. The chain is built from TRBV6-5 and TRBJ2-2; D remains ambiguous. The length of the CDR3 is 15 residues. The V end was cut by 6 bases, the J end by 0 bases, with 11 bases between. Per the germline V gene, CDR1 is MNHEY and CDR2 is SVGAGI.

The chain combines TRBV6-2 or TRBV6-3 with TRBJ2-2; D is uncertain. With 0 bases removed from V and 5 bases from J, the gap between germline ends came to 7 bases. The CDR3 is 14 residues long. Germline CDR1 MNHEY, CDR2 SVGEGT. The CDR3 loop is CASSYSKKTGELFF. CDR3 nucleotide sequence: TGTGCCAGCAGTTACTCAAAGAAAACCGGGGAGCTGTTTTTT.

The V gene is TRBV6-5, the J gene TRBJ1-4; 11 bases match TRBD1. Trimming removed 2 bases from V and 6 bases from J; junction bases left unmatched: 2. Germline CDR1 and CDR2: MNHEY and SVGAGI. The CDR3 spans 15 residues. This CDR3 is CASSYGTGGDEKLFF. CDR3 coding DNA: TGTGCCAGCAGTTACGGGACAGGGGGGGATGAAAAACTGTTTTTT.

The chain links TRBV19 to TRBJ1-2, with a weak D call TRBD1 (5 bases). The V gene's germline CDR1 is LNHDA and CDR2 SQIVND (reference sequence). The germline V and J ends were trimmed by 10 bases and 3 bases, with 12 bases remaining between them. CDR3 length: 12 amino acids. The CDR3 loop is CATRDGYYGYTF. The CDR3 DNA is TGTGCCACACGGGACGGCTACTATGGCTACACCTTC.

The rearrangement joins TRBV7-9 to TRBJ2-2; the D is unclear. V was clipped by 2 bases and J by 4 bases, with 11 bases between them. The CDR3 extends over 15 amino acids. Germline assignment: CDR1 SEHNR and CDR2 FQNEAQ (reference sequence). Here the CDR3 DNA reads TGTGCCAGCAGCTTAATTTTCAGGAGCACCGGGGAGCTGTTTTTT. Its translation is CASSLIFRSTGELFF.

The gene calls are TRBV4-1 and TRBJ2-3; D may be TRBD1 or TRBD2 (5 bases each). The CDR3 consists of 15 residues. Germline V gives CDR1 MGHRA, CDR2 YSYEKL. The ends were cut back, 1 base at V and 5 bases at J, with 13 bases in the middle. The CDR3 region is CASSQVGTRGDTQYF. CDR3 nucleotide sequence: TGCGCCAGCAGCCAAGTCGGGACGAGGGGAGATACGCAGTATTTT.

The rearrangement uses TRBV2 and TRBJ1-2, with no clear D. The V gene lost 5 bases and the J gene lost 1 base, with 11 bases spanning the gap. Germline loops: CDR1 SNHLY, CDR2 FYNNEI. This CDR3 is built from 14 residues. CDR3 sequence (DNA): TGTGCCAGCAGTTACATTCTTCGTAACTATGGCTACACCTTC. It is translated as CASSYILRNYGYTF.

V and J are TRBV21-1 and TRBJ1-3; TRBD1, the table's D call, lacks a check against the DNA. TRBV21-1 is a pseudogene. The CDR3 covers 19 residues. CDR3 sequence reads: CASSKKRGQRGLSGNTIYF. The CDR3 nucleotides read TGTGCCAGCAGCAAAAAAAGGGGTCAAAGGGGCCTCTCTGGAAACACCATATATTTT.

The chain is built from TRBV28 and TRBJ2-1; the match to TRBD2 covers 11 bases. Losses at the gene ends were 6 bases for V and 7 bases for J; bases not matched to a gene: 5. Germline CDR1 MDHEN, CDR2 SYDVKM. This CDR3 has 14 residues. The DNA of the CDR3 is TGTGCCAGCAGGACACTAGCGGGAGAAAATGAGCAGTTCTTC. This translates into CASRTLAGENEQFF.

CDR3 in amino acids: CASSSTGATSGNTIYF. CDR3 coding DNA: TGTGCCAGCAGCTCTACAGGGGCGACCTCTGGAAACACCATATATTTT. This chain connects TRBV7-2 to TRBJ1-3, with 7 bases fitting TRBD1. Germline CDR1 and CDR2: SGHTA and FQGNSA. V was pared by 4 bases and J by 0 bases, with 6 bases of the junction left unmatched. The CDR3 is made up of 16 amino acids. The full variable domain, in which reference TRBV7-2 and TRBJ1-3 provide the parts outside the CDR3, is GAGVSQSPSNKVTEKGKDVELRCDPISGHTALYWYRQSLGQGLEFLIYFQGNSAPDKSGLPSDRFSAERTGGSVSTLTIQRTQQEDSAVYLCASSSTGATSGNTIYFGEGSWLTVV.

The rearrangement uses TRBV6-5 and TRBJ1-2, with D possibly being TRBD1 (6 bases). Germline V CDR1 and CDR2: MNHEY, SVGAGI. V was cut by 0 bases and J by 7 bases, with 15 bases left in between. This CDR3 comprises 15 residues. For the CDR3, the DNA is TGTGCCAGCAGTTACTCGGGCAGGGGAAAGGGTGGCTACACCTTC. It encodes CASSYSGRGKGGYTF.

With respect to this clone: The junction departs from the called germline gene at one end, perhaps through a read error. The chain combines TRBV7-9 with TRBJ2-5; 7 positions agree with TRBD2. Germline V CDR1 and CDR2: SEHNR, FQNEAQ (reference sequence). The CDR3 consists of 15 residues. The CDR3 DNA follows: TGTGCCAGCAGCCTAGCGGAGGGAATTCAAGAGACCCAGTACTTC. This encodes CASSLAEGIQETQYF.

The genes are TRBV29-1 and TRBJ1-2, with D possibly TRBD1 on 6 matching bases. Germline-derived CDR1 and CDR2 are SQVTM and ANQGSEA. CDR3 length: 13 residues. The V gene lost 5 bases and the J gene lost 3 bases, with 13 bases spanning the gap. The CDR3 DNA is TGCAGCGTTCAAGGGGGATCGGACTATGGCTACACCTTC. Residues: CSVQGGSDYGYTF.